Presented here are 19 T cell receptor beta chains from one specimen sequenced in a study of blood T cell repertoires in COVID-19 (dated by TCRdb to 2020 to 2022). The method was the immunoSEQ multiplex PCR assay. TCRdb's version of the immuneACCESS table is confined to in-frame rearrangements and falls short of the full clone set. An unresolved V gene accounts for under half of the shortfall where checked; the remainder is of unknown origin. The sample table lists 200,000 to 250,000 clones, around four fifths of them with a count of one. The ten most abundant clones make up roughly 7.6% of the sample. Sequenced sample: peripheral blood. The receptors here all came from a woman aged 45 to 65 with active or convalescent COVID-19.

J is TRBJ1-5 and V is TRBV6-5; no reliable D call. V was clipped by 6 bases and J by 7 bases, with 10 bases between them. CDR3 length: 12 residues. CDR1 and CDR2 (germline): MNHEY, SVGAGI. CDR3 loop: CASRREGQPQHF. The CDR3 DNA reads TGTGCCAGCAGACGGGAAGGCCAGCCCCAGCATTTT.

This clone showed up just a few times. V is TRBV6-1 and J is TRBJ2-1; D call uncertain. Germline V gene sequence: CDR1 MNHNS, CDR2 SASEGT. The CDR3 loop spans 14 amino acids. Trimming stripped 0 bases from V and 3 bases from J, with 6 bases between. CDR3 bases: TGTGCCAGCAGTGAAGCGCTCAGCTACAATGAGCAGTTCTTC. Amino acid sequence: CASSEALSYNEQFF.

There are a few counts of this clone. CDR3: CASSQPGQGDLGAFF. CDR3 nucleotides: TGTGCCAGCAGCCAACCGGGACAGGGGGACCTTGGAGCTTTCTTT. V and J are TRBV3-1 (or the pseudogene TRBV3-2) and TRBJ1-1, with 11 bases matching TRBD1. Germline values: CDR1 LGHDT, CDR2 YNNKEL (reference sequence). The CDR3 spans 15 residues. Trimming removed 2 bases from V and 10 bases from J; junction bases left unmatched: 9.

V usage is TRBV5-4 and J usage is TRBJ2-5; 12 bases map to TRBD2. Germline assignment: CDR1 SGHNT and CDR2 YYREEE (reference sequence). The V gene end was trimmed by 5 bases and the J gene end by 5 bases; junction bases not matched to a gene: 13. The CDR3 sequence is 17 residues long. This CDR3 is CASSLPSGGAPRETQYF. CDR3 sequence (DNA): TGTGCCAGCAGTTTGCCTAGCGGGGGGGCCCCGAGGGAGACCCAGTACTTC. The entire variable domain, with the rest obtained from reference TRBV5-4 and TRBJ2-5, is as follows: ETGVTQSPTHLIKTRGQQVTLRCSSQSGHNTVSWYQQALGQGPQFIFQYYREEENGRGNFPPRFSGLQFPNYSSELNVNALELDDSALYLCASSLPSGGAPRETQYFGPGTRLLVL.

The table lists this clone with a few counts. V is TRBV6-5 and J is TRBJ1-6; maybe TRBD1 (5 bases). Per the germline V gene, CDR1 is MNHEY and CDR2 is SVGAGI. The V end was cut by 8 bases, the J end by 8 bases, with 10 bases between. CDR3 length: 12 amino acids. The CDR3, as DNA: TGTGCCAGCGGGCAGGGCGATTCACCCCTCCACTTT. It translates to CASGQGDSPLHF.

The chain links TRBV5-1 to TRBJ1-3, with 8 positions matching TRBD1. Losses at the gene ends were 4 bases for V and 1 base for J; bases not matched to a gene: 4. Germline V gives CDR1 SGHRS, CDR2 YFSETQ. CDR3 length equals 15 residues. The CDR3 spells CASSLDRGSGNTIYF. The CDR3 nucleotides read TGCGCCAGCAGCCTAGACAGGGGATCTGGAAACACCATATATTTT. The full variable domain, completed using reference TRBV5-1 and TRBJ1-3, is KAGVTQTPRYLIKTRGQQVTLSCSPISGHRSVSWYQQTPGQGLQFLFEYFSETQRNKGNFPGRFSGRQFSNSRSEMNVSTLELGDSALYLCASSLDRGSGNTIYFGEGSWLTVV.

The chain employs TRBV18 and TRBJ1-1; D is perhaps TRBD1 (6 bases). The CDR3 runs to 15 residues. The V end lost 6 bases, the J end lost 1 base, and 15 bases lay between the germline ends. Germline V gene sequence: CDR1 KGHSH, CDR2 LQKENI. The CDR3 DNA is TGTGCCAGCTCTCCTGAACAGGGTTCGAACACTGAAGCTTTCTTT. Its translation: CASSPEQGSNTEAFF.

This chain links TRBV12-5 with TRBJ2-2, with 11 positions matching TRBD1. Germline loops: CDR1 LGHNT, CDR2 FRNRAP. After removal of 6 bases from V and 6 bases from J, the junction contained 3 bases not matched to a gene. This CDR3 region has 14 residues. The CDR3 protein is CASGGTGGPGELFF. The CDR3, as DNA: TGTGCTAGTGGCGGGACAGGGGGACCCGGGGAGCTGTTTTTT. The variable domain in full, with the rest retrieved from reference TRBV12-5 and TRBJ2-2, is DARVTQTPRHKVTEMGQEVTMRCQPILGHNTVFWYRQTMMQGLELLAYFRNRAPLDDSGMPKDRFSAEMPDATLATLKIQPSEPRDSAVYFCASGGTGGPGELFFGEGSRLTVL.

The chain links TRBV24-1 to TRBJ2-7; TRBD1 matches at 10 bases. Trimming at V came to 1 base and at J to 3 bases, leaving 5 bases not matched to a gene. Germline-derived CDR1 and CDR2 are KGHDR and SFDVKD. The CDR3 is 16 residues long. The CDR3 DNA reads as TGTGCCACCAGTGATTTTACGACAGGGGGCATCTACGAGCAGTACTTC. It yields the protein CATSDFTTGGIYEQYF.

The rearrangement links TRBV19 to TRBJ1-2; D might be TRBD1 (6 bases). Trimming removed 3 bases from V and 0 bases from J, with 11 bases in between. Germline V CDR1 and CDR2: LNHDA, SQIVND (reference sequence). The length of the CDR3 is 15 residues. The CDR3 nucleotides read TGTGCCAGTAGTATGCGGCCAGGGGCTAACTATGGCTACACCTTC. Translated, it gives CASSMRPGANYGYTF.

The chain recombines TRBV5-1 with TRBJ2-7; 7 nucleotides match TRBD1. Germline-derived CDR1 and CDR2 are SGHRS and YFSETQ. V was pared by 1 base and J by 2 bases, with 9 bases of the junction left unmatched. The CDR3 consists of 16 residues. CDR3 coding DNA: TGCGCCAGCAGCTTGCGGGACAGCCGAGACGCCTACGAGCAGTACGTC. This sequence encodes CASSLRDSRDAYEQYV.

The CDR3 bases are TGTGCCAGCAGGAAAGGGGACACCTATTTTTATGGCTACACCTTC. Translation: CASRKGDTYFYGYTF. This chain connects TRBV2 to TRBJ1-2; D is possibly TRBD1 (6 bases). The germline V gene encodes CDR1 SNHLY and CDR2 FYNNEI. The CDR3 has 15 residues. Trimming removed 6 bases from V and 5 bases from J, with 19 bases in between. Drawing the rest from reference TRBV2 and TRBJ1-2, the complete variable domain is EPEVTQTPSHQVTQMGQEVILRCVPISNHLYFYWYRQILGQKVEFLVSFYNNEISEKSEIFDDQFSVERPDGSNFTLKIRSTKLEDSAMYFCASRKGDTYFYGYTFGSGTRLTVV.

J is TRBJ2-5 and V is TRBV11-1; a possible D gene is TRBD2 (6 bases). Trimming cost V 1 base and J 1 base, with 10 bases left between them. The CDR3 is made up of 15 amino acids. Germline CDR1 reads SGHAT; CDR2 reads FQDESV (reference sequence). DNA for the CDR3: TGTGCCAGCAGCTTAGATTCAGCGGGCCAAGAGACCCAGTACTTC. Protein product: CASSLDSAGQETQYF.

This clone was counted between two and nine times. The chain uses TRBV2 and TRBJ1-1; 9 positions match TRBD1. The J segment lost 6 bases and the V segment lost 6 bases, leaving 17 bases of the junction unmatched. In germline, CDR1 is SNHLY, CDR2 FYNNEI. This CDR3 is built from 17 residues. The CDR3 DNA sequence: TGTGCCAGCAGGAGGAACCAAAAGGGACAGGGTGTCTCTGAAGCTTTCTTT. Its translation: CASRRNQKGQGVSEAFF.

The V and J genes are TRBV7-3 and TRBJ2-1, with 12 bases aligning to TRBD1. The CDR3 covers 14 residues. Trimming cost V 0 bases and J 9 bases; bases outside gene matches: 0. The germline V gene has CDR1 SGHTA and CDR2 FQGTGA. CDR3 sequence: CASSLTGQGAEQFF. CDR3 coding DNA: TGTGCCAGCAGCTTAACGGGACAGGGGGCTGAGCAGTTCTTC. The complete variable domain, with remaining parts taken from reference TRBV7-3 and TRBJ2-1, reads GAGVSQTPSNKVTEKGKYVELRCDPISGHTALYWYRQSLGQGPEFLIYFQGTGAADDSGLPNDRFFAVRPEGSVSTLKIQRTERGDSAVYLCASSLTGQGAEQFFGPGTRLTVL.

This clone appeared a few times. CDR3 coding DNA: TGTGCCAGCTTATCACAGGGGAACACTGAAGCTTTCTTT. Amino acid sequence: CASLSQGNTEAFF. The V call is TRBV18, the J call TRBJ1-1; tentative D call: TRBD1 (6 bases). The germline V gene encodes CDR1 KGHSH and CDR2 LQKENI. Deletions cut 7 bases from V and 1 base from J, with 10 bases between. This CDR3 comprises 13 residues.

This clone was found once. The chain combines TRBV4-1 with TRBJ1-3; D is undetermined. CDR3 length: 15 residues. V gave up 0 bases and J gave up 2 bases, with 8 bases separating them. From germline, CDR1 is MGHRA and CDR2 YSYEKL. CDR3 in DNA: TGCGCCAGCAGCCAAGATGGGCATACTGGAAACACCATATATTTT. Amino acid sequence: CASSQDGHTGNTIYF.

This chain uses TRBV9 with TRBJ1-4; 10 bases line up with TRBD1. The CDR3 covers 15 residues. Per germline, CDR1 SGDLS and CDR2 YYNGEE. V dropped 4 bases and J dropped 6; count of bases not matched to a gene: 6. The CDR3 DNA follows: TGTGCCAGCAGCTTCGGACAGGGGGTGGATGAAAAACTGTTTTTT. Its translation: CASSFGQGVDEKLFF.

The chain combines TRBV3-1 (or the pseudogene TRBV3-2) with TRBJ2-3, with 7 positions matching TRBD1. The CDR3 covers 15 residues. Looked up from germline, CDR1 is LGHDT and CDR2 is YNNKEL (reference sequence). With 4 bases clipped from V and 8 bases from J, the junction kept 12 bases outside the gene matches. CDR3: CASSPEGAKGRTQYF. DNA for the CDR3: TGTGCCAGCAGCCCCGAGGGGGCGAAAGGGCGTACGCAGTATTTT.